The next 17 T cell receptor beta chains were all read from a single sample in a study of blood T cell repertoires in COVID-19. TCRdb's copy holds only in-frame clones and misses some; the assay was immunoSEQ multiplex PCR. The sample records 450,000 or so clones, roughly 89% being singletons. Material for sequencing was peripheral blood. These receptors were taken from a man between 18 and 35 years old with COVID-19, enrolled during active disease.

A few counts support this clone. This chain uses TRBV30 with TRBJ1-5; no clear D gene. Germline V gene lookup returns CDR1 GTSNPN and CDR2 SVGIG (reference sequence). The length of the CDR3 is 13 residues. The V gene lost 0 bases and the J gene lost 2 bases, with 5 bases spanning the gap. CDR3 loop: CAWSVLGNQPQHF. The CDR3 region has the DNA TGTGCCTGGAGTGTACTGGGCAATCAGCCCCAGCATTTT.

V and J are TRBV4-2 and TRBJ2-2; 8 bases line up with TRBD2. Germline lookup yields CDR1 LGHNA and CDR2 YNFKEQ. This CDR3 is 19 amino acids long. V shed 4 bases and J 6 bases; nucleotides not matched to a gene: 19. The CDR3 here is CASSPEARSAGGRSGELFF. The CDR3 DNA reads TGTGCCAGCAGCCCCGAAGCGAGGTCGGCGGGAGGAAGGTCCGGGGAGCTGTTTTTT.

This chain joins TRBV5-6 and TRBJ1-2, with D tentatively TRBD1 (6 bases). CDR1 is SGHDT and CDR2 is YYEEEE in the germline V gene. With 0 bases removed from V and 8 bases from J, the gap between germline ends came to 14 bases. This CDR3 has 14 amino acids. The CDR3 protein is CASSLGRFRGGYTF. The CDR3 DNA reads TGTGCCAGCAGCTTGGGACGGTTCAGGGGCGGCTACACCTTC.

V and J are TRBV4-1 and TRBJ2-7, with D possibly matching TRBD1 (6 bases). CDR1 and CDR2 from the germline V gene are MGHRA and YSYEKL. CDR3 length: 18 residues. V was cut by 1 base and J by 2 bases, with 21 bases left in between. Written as DNA, the CDR3 is TGCGCCAGCAGCCAAGTCCCAGTTTCGACAGGTTTTCCCTACGAGCAGTACTTC. This translates into CASSQVPVSTGFPYEQYF.

CDR3 DNA: TGTGCCAGCAGACAGGGGGTTGATTCACCCCTCCACTTT. Encoded protein: CASRQGVDSPLHF. The chain combines TRBV9 with TRBJ1-6, with 8 bases matching TRBD1. From germline, CDR1 is SGDLS and CDR2 YYNGEE. This CDR3 comprises 13 residues. The junction had 3 bases not matched to a gene; V was cut back by 5 bases and J by 8 bases.

V usage is TRBV5-1 and J usage is TRBJ1-4; 8 bases agree with TRBD1. The CDR3 runs 15 residues. CDR1 and CDR2 from the germline V gene are SGHRS and YFSETQ. V lost 6 bases, J lost 0 bases, and 4 bases stayed unmatched. The DNA for the CDR3 is TGCGCCAGCACCTCGGGACAGGCAACTAATGAAAAACTGTTTTTT. Amino acid sequence: CASTSGQATNEKLFF.

This clone came up a few times. This chain uses TRBV19 with TRBJ2-6; D is undetermined. The CDR3 loop spans 14 amino acids. The V end was cut by 9 bases, the J end by 0 bases, with 9 bases between. Germline CDR1 and CDR2: LNHDA and SQIVND (reference sequence). The CDR3 spells CASLPVSGANVLTF. CDR3 coding DNA: TGTGCCAGCCTTCCCGTCTCTGGGGCCAACGTCCTGACTTTC.

This clone occurred once. The CDR3 DNA reads TGTGCCAGCAGCTTAGGGACAGGGACCAACACCATATATTTT. Translated: CASSLGTGTNTIYF. The chain couples TRBV7-9 to TRBJ1-3; 8 bases fit TRBD1. V was clipped by 1 base and J by 7 bases; unmatched bases: 3. There are 14 residues in the CDR3. Germline loops: CDR1 SEHNR, CDR2 FQNEAQ (reference sequence).

The chain couples TRBV5-1 to TRBJ2-1; TRBD2 matches at 13 bases. Unmatched junction bases numbered 4, after V lost 4 bases and J lost 0 bases. Germline-derived CDR1 and CDR2 are SGHRS and YFSETQ. The CDR3 contains 17 residues. The CDR3 region has the DNA TGCGCCAGCAGCGAACTAGCGGGAGGGCCCTCCTACAATGAGCAGTTCTTC. Amino acids: CASSELAGGPSYNEQFF.

The V call is TRBV6-5, the J call TRBJ2-1, with 8 bases aligning to TRBD2. Per the germline V gene, CDR1 is MNHEY and CDR2 is SVGAGI. CDR3 length: 12 amino acids. Here the CDR3 reads CAVAGNYNEQFF. The DNA of the CDR3 is TGTGCGGTAGCGGGAAACTACAATGAGCAGTTCTTC.

The chain uses TRBV2 and TRBJ2-1; TRBD1 matches 8 bases. This CDR3 has 12 amino acids. Germline V gives CDR1 SNHLY, CDR2 FYNNEI. V lost 6 bases, J lost 15 bases, and 10 bases stayed unmatched. Written as DNA, the CDR3 is TGTGCCAGCAGAAGGATGGGGGACAGGTGGTTCTTC. Translated: CASRRMGDRWFF.

In DNA, the CDR3 is TGTGCCAGCTCTGTGACCGGGGAGCTGTTTTTT. Protein: CASSVTGELFF. The chain recombines TRBV3-1 (or the pseudogene TRBV3-2) with TRBJ2-2; D not certain. Germline lookup yields CDR1 LGHDT and CDR2 YNNKEL (reference sequence). CDR3 length equals 11 residues. V was pared by 8 bases and J by 5 bases, with 6 bases between.

This chain links TRBV18 with TRBJ1-5, with 7 positions matching TRBD1. The CDR3 sequence is 17 residues long. The ends lost 3 bases at V and 5 bases at J; junction bases unmatched: 13. CDR1 and CDR2 from the germline V gene are KGHSH and LQKENI. The DNA for the CDR3 is TGTGCCAGCTCACCCTGGGACAGCCCAATAGGAGATCAGCCCCAGCATTTT. Its protein product is CASSPWDSPIGDQPQHF.

The chain is built from TRBV19 and TRBJ1-5, with D unclear. The CDR3 length is 18 residues. From germline, CDR1 is LNHDA and CDR2 SQIVND (reference sequence). The V end lost 0 bases, the J end lost 0 bases, and 15 bases lay between the germline ends. CDR3 amino acids: CASSIEGRGRDSNQPQHF. The CDR3 DNA sequence: TGTGCCAGTAGTATAGAGGGCCGGGGTCGTGATAGCAATCAGCCCCAGCATTTT. Looking up the rest from reference TRBV19 and TRBJ1-5 gives the full variable domain: DGGITQSPKYLFRKEGQNVTLSCEQNLNHDAMYWYRQDPGQGLRLIYYSQIVNDFQKGDIAEGYSVSREKKESFPLTVTSAQKNPTAFYLCASSIEGRGRDSNQPQHFGDGTRLSIL.

V and J are TRBV3-1 (or the pseudogene TRBV3-2) and TRBJ2-5, with 9 bases lining up with TRBD1. CDR1 LGHDT and CDR2 YNNKEL come from the germline V gene (reference sequence). V was clipped by 4 bases and J by 0 bases; unmatched bases: 3. The CDR3 spans 15 residues. CDR3 in amino acids: CASSRDRGYQETQYF. Written as DNA, the CDR3 is TGTGCCAGCAGCCGCGACAGGGGGTACCAAGAGACCCAGTACTTC.

This clone was observed once. V gene TRBV12-3 or TRBV12-4 combines with J gene TRBJ1-1; D gene ambiguous. The V end was cut by 7 bases, the J end by 10 bases, with 10 bases between. The CDR3 has 10 residues. Here the CDR3 reads CASIYGLAFF. The CDR3 DNA follows: TGTGCCAGCATATACGGTTTAGCTTTCTTT.

This chain connects TRBV7-3 to TRBJ2-2, with D possibly TRBD1 on 5 matching bases. CDR3 size: 14 residues. The germline gives CDR1 SGHTA, CDR2 FQGTGA. Deletions cut 4 bases from V and 2 bases from J, with 8 bases between. The CDR3 DNA reads as TGTGCCAGCAGCTCTGGACATAACACCGGGGAGCTGTTTTTT. As protein: CASSSGHNTGELFF.